A single sample is the source of the 17 T cell receptor beta chains below, sequenced in a study of cytomegalovirus exposure and HLA in healthy donors. 13 Jbeta primers and 60 Vbeta primers were used for the PCR. The protocol was immunoSEQ multiplex PCR, while the TCRdb copy is restricted to in-frame clones and leaves out a portion. The sample data list fewer than 200,000 clones. The sequencing sample was made of PBMCs. The receptors come from a man aged 30 to 45 in good health and CMV-seronegative.

As DNA, the CDR3 is TGTGCCAGCAGCTCACAGGGGTATTCACCCCTCCACTTT. The encoded protein is CASSSQGYSPLHF. The rearrangement links TRBV11-3 to TRBJ1-6; 7 bases are shared with TRBD1. The CDR3 totals 13 residues. The germline V gene encodes CDR1 SGHNT and CDR2 YENEEA. The trim removed 4 bases at V and 8 bases at J, leaving 2 bases unmatched.

This chain uses TRBV7-2 with TRBJ2-3, with TRBD2 matching 8 bases. Germline CDR1 reads SGHTA; CDR2 reads FQGNSA. The junction had 4 bases not matched to a gene; V was cut back by 1 base and J by 1 base. This CDR3 spans 16 amino acids. The CDR3 DNA is TGTGCCAGCAGCTTAGTTGGAGCGGGGGGCACAGATACGCAGTATTTT. Residues: CASSLVGAGGTDTQYF.

The genes are TRBV5-1 and TRBJ1-2; perhaps TRBD1 as D (6 bases). The CDR3 is made up of 15 amino acids. CDR1 is SGHRS and CDR2 is YFSETQ in the germline V gene. The germline V and J ends were trimmed by 4 bases and 6 bases, with 19 bases remaining between them. The CDR3 loop reads CASSQGTGLGDGYTF. CDR3 coding DNA: TGCGCCAGCAGCCAAGGCACAGGGCTAGGAGATGGCTACACCTTC.

This chain links TRBV7-3 with TRBJ2-2, with 12 bases matching TRBD1. Trimming took 4 bases from V and 4 from J; bases not matched to a gene: 4. Per germline, CDR1 SGHTA and CDR2 FQGTGA. This CDR3 has 16 amino acids. The chain's CDR3 is CASSSGTGGLTGELFF. The CDR3 coding sequence is TGTGCCAGCAGCTCCGGGACAGGGGGCCTCACCGGGGAGCTGTTTTTT.

CDR3 DNA sequence: TGTGCCAGCAGTTTATTGGTAGCGGGAAAAGCGGTATACGAGCAGTACTTC. As protein: CASSLLVAGKAVYEQYF. This chain connects TRBV28 to TRBJ2-7; 8 bases map to TRBD2. V shed 1 base, J shed 4 bases, and the junction held 12 bases outside the gene matches. The CDR3 spans 17 residues. Germline V gives CDR1 MDHEN, CDR2 SYDVKM.

In the case of this clone: A read error may produce the germline difference seen at one junction end. Other DNA sequences in this sample translate to the same CDR3. V gene TRBV6-5 combines with J gene TRBJ1-4; TRBD1 matches at 7 bases. Germline V CDR1 and CDR2: MNHEY, SVGAGI. The CDR3 is made up of 14 amino acids. The CDR3 loop reads CASSSYDRAEELFF. DNA for the CDR3: TGTGCCAGCAGTTCCTATGACAGGGCAGAAGAACTGTTTTTC.

The CDR3: CASSQEGQSKGYGYTF. Here the CDR3 DNA reads TGCGCCAGCAGCCAAGAAGGACAGTCTAAGGGCTATGGCTACACCTTC. This rearrangement joins TRBV4-1 to TRBJ1-2; D is possibly TRBD1 (6 bases). Deletions cut 0 bases from V and 4 bases from J, with 15 bases between. The germline gives CDR1 MGHRA, CDR2 YSYEKL. This CDR3 is built from 16 residues.

The chain combines TRBV19 with TRBJ2-1; perhaps TRBD1 as D (6 bases). V dropped 2 bases and J dropped 10 bases, with 18 bases sitting between them. Germline V gives CDR1 LNHDA, CDR2 SQIVND (reference sequence). The length of the CDR3 is 15 residues. The CDR3 nucleotides read TGTGCCAGTAGTATACTGAGGACAGCAATAACGGAGCAGTTCTTC. Amino acid sequence: CASSILRTAITEQFF.

V and J are TRBV7-9 and TRBJ2-5, with 11 bases aligning to TRBD2. Per germline, CDR1 SEHNR and CDR2 FQNEAQ (reference sequence). There are 17 residues in the CDR3. V lost 4 bases and J lost 4; bases outside the gene matches: 11. The chain's CDR3 is CASSSFAYSGRGETQYF. As DNA, the CDR3 is TGTGCCAGCAGCTCTTTCGCTTATAGCGGGAGGGGAGAGACCCAGTACTTC.

This chain uses TRBV2 with TRBJ1-6, with D perhaps TRBD1 (6 bases). V lost 7 bases and J 2 bases, leaving 9 bases between the germline ends. CDR3 size: 14 residues. Per germline, CDR1 SNHLY and CDR2 FYNNEI. In nucleotides, the CDR3 is TGTGCCAGCAAAGGGGGTACCTATAATTCACCCCTCCACTTT. Translating it yields CASKGGTYNSPLHF. Full variable domain (missing parts from reference TRBV2 and TRBJ1-6): EPEVTQTPSHQVTQMGQEVILRCVPISNHLYFYWYRQILGQKVEFLVSFYNNEISEKSEIFDDQFSVERPDGSNFTLKIRSTKLEDSAMYFCASKGGTYNSPLHFGNGTRLTVT.

V gene TRBV18 combines with J gene TRBJ1-1; TRBD1 is a possible D gene (5 bases). Trimming left V 4 bases short and J 4 bases short, with 16 bases between. Germline CDR1 reads KGHSH; CDR2 reads LQKENI. The CDR3 has 15 residues. CDR3 sequence: CASSRNRQGGTEAFF. The CDR3 DNA is TGTGCCAGCTCACGAAACAGGCAGGGAGGCACTGAAGCTTTCTTT.

The chain recombines TRBV11-2 with TRBJ2-7; 9 nucleotides agree with TRBD2. Germline CDR1 and CDR2: SGHAT and FQNNGV. The V gene end was trimmed by 0 bases and the J gene end by 2 bases; junction bases not matched to a gene: 2. The CDR3 spans 15 residues. The CDR3 bases are TGTGCCAGCAGCTTAGAGACTAGCGGACCCTACGAGCAGTACTTC. Its protein product is CASSLETSGPYEQYF.

The chain joins TRBV7-9 to TRBJ2-2; D may be TRBD2 (5 bases). This CDR3 comprises 14 residues. V lost 11 bases and J 0 bases, leaving 13 bases between the germline ends. Germline V CDR1 and CDR2: SEHNR, FQNEAQ (reference sequence). The CDR3 DNA is TGTGCCGGTAGTAGAGGGTCGAACACCGGGGAGCTGTTTTTT. Its translation is CAGSRGSNTGELFF.

The chain carries TRBV7-9 and TRBJ2-1; maybe TRBD2 (5 bases). CDR1 SEHNR and CDR2 FQNEAQ come from the germline V gene (reference sequence). V was pared by 8 bases and J by 3 bases, with 8 bases between. CDR3 length equals 12 residues. The CDR3 nucleotides are TGTGCCAGCTTCGGACTCTACAATGAGCAGTTCTTC. The encoded protein is CASFGLYNEQFF.

This sequence joins TRBV5-1 and TRBJ1-5, with 7 positions matching TRBD1. The CDR3 sequence is 14 residues long. CDR1 SGHRS and CDR2 YFSETQ come from the germline V gene. With V trimmed by 1 base and J by 7 bases, 5 bases remained unmatched. CDR3 sequence reads: CASSLSGTEQPQHF. The CDR3 DNA reads as TGCGCCAGCAGCTTGTCAGGGACAGAGCAGCCCCAGCATTTT. The full variable domain, with the rest looked up from reference TRBV5-1 and TRBJ1-5, is KAGVTQTPRYLIKTRGQQVTLSCSPISGHRSVSWYQQTPGQGLQFLFEYFSETQRNKGNFPGRFSGRQFSNSRSEMNVSTLELGDSALYLCASSLSGTEQPQHFGDGTRLSIL.

The chain links TRBV6-5 to TRBJ2-7; a possible D gene is TRBD1 (5 bases). This CDR3 has 14 amino acids. Germline V gene sequence: CDR1 MNHEY, CDR2 SVGAGI. V was trimmed by 2 bases and J by 4 bases, leaving 12 bases between them. Written as DNA, the CDR3 is TGTGCCAGCAGTTACACGATGCAGGGTTACGAGCAGTACTTC. Translation: CASSYTMQGYEQYF.

The V gene is TRBV7-2, the J gene TRBJ1-5; TRBD1 aligns across 8 bases. Germline loops: CDR1 SGHTA, CDR2 FQGNSA. CDR3 length: 19 amino acids. Unmatched junction bases numbered 17, after V lost 4 bases and J lost 3 bases. The CDR3 sequence is CASSSGLFWTGSLNQPQHF. The CDR3 DNA is TGTGCCAGCAGCTCGGGGCTGTTCTGGACAGGGAGCCTCAATCAGCCCCAGCATTTT.